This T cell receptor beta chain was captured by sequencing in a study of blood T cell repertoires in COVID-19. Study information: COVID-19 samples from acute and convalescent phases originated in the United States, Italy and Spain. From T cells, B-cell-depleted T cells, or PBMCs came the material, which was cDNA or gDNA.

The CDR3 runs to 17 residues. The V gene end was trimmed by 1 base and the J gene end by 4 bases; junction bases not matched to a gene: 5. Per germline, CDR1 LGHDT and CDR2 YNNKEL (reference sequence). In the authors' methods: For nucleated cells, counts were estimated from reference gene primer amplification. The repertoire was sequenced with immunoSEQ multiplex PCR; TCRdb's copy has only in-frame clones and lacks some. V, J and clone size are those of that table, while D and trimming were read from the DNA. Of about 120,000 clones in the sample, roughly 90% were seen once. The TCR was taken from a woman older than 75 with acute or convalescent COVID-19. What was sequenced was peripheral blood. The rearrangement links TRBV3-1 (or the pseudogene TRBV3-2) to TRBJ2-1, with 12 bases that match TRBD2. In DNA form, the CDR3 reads TGTGCCAGCAGCCAAGCTAGGGGACTAGCGGGTTACAATGAGCAGTTCTTC. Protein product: CASSQARGLAGYNEQFF.